The 19 T cell receptor beta chains given below trace back to one sample, sequenced in a study of PD-L1 blockade in urothelial cancer. This sample's time point: peripheral blood 6 weeks after treatment start. Assay: immunoSEQ multiplex PCR; the TCRdb copy retains only in-frame clones and omits some. The sample consists of about 50,000 clones, approximately 80% of them appearing once. This material consisted of PBMCs, taken around atezolizumab (anti-PD-L1) treatment. Every receptor here comes from a man in his 70s with urothelial cancer.

V and J are TRBV6-1 and TRBJ1-5; 11 bases are a match to TRBD1. The germline gives CDR1 MNHNS, CDR2 SASEGT. This CDR3 region has 13 residues. The V gene end was trimmed by 7 bases and the J gene end by 9 bases; junction bases not matched to a gene: 5. DNA for the CDR3: TGTGCCAGCAAACCGGGACAGGGGGGGCCCCAGCATTTT. As protein: CASKPGQGGPQHF.

J is TRBJ2-1 and V is TRBV5-4, with TRBD2 matching 13 bases. V shed 4 bases, J shed 7 bases, and the junction held 8 bases outside the gene matches. Germline CDR1 SGHNT, CDR2 YYREEE (reference sequence). There are 16 residues in the CDR3. CDR3 amino acids: CASSRWTSGRGNEQFF. As DNA, the CDR3 is TGTGCCAGCAGCCGATGGACTAGCGGGAGAGGTAATGAGCAGTTCTTC.

The genes are TRBV28 and TRBJ2-1; 7 nucleotides agree with TRBD2. With V trimmed by 5 bases and J by 8 bases, 6 bases remained unmatched. Germline CDR1 is MDHEN and CDR2 is SYDVKM. The CDR3 extends over 13 amino acids. The CDR3 coding sequence is TGTGCCAGCAGTCCGGGACTATCTGATGAGCAGTTCTTC. This sequence encodes CASSPGLSDEQFF. The full variable domain, rest sourced from reference TRBV28 and TRBJ2-1, is DVKVTQSSRYLVKRTGEKVFLECVQDMDHENMFWYRQDPGLGLRLIYFSYDVKMKEKGDIPEGYSVSREKKERFSLILESASTNQTSMYLCASSPGLSDEQFFGPGTRLTVL.

The CDR3: CASSLDAGSTDTQYF. As DNA, the CDR3 is TGTGCCAGCAGCTTAGATGCCGGTAGCACAGATACGCAGTATTTT. J is TRBJ2-3 and V is TRBV11-3; no clear D gene. CDR1 and CDR2 (germline): SGHNT, YENEEA. The CDR3 has 15 residues. Trimming removed 0 bases from V and 0 bases from J, with 7 bases in between.

The CDR3 sequence: CASSDREIVYNEQFF. The CDR3 DNA follows: TGCGCCAGCAGCGATCGGGAGATAGTGTACAATGAGCAGTTCTTC. J is TRBJ2-1 and V is TRBV5-1; TRBD2 might be the D (6 bases). This CDR3 is 15 amino acids long. Germline loops: CDR1 SGHRS, CDR2 YFSETQ. Trimming pared 4 bases from V and 4 bases from J, leaving 15 bases between.

In the case of this clone: The junction departs from the called germline gene at one end, perhaps through a read error. The chain links TRBV7-7 to TRBJ2-1; weak D call: TRBD2 (5 bases). Germline CDR1 is SSHAT and CDR2 is FNYEAQ (reference sequence). The CDR3 spans 13 residues. CDR3 region: CASSLNWESEQFF. The CDR3 DNA reads as TGTGCTAGCAGCTTAAATTGGGAGAGTGAGCAGTTCTTC. Based on the CDR3 plus reference TRBV7-7 and TRBJ2-1, the full variable domain is GAGVSQSPRYKVTKRGQDVTLRCDPISSHATLYWYQQALGQGPEFLTYFNYEAQPDKSGLPSDRFSAERPEGSISTLTIQRTEQRDSAMYRCASSLNWESEQFFGPGTRLTVL.

The chain combines TRBV18 with TRBJ2-2, with 9 bases that match TRBD1. Losses at the gene ends were 5 bases for V and 0 bases for J; bases not matched to a gene: 4. The CDR3 is made up of 16 amino acids. Per germline, CDR1 KGHSH and CDR2 LQKENI. The CDR3 DNA reads TGTGCCAGCTCAGCACAGGGGGCCTCGAACACCGGGGAGCTGTTTTTT. Protein product: CASSAQGASNTGELFF. Based on the CDR3 plus reference TRBV18 and TRBJ2-2, the full variable domain is NAGVMQNPRHLVRRRGQEARLRCSPMKGHSHVYWYRQLPEEGLKFMVYLQKENIIDESGMPKERFSAEFPKEGPSILRIQQVVRGDSAAYFCASSAQGASNTGELFFGEGSRLTVL.

The chain carries TRBV18 and TRBJ2-5, with TRBD2 identical over 10 bases. The junction had 8 bases not matched to a gene; V was cut back by 5 bases and J by 5 bases. The CDR3 runs to 15 residues. Looked up from germline, CDR1 is KGHSH and CDR2 is LQKENI. The CDR3 is CASSSIAGGGETQYF. The CDR3 DNA is TGTGCCAGCTCATCTATAGCGGGAGGCGGGGAGACCCAGTACTTC.

The rearrangement uses TRBV19 and TRBJ1-1; D might be TRBD1 (5 bases). This CDR3 region has 15 residues. The germline V and J ends were trimmed by 5 bases and 0 bases, with 13 bases remaining between them. Germline V gives CDR1 LNHDA, CDR2 SQIVND (reference sequence). CDR3 sequence: CASSGGVWMNTEAFF. CDR3 DNA sequence: TGTGCCAGTAGTGGGGGGGTCTGGATGAACACTGAAGCTTTCTTT.

The rearrangement joins TRBV7-8 to TRBJ2-2; 9 bases line up with TRBD2. CDR1 and CDR2 (germline): SGHVS, FQNEAQ. The CDR3 spans 13 residues. The ends lost 9 bases at V and 3 bases at J; junction bases unmatched: 2. CDR3 loop: CARKREDTGELFF. In DNA, the CDR3 is TGTGCCAGGAAGCGGGAGGACACCGGGGAGCTGTTTTTT.

V and J are TRBV25-1 and TRBJ2-7, with 7 bases matching TRBD1. Germline assignment: CDR1 MGHDK and CDR2 SYGVNS. The CDR3 is 17 amino acids. Trimming cost V 2 bases and J 3 bases; bases outside gene matches: 13. The chain's CDR3 is CASSEIGENRGRYEQYF. CDR3 nucleotide sequence: TGTGCCAGCAGTGAAATAGGCGAGAACAGGGGCCGCTACGAGCAGTACTTC.

This clone came up once. The rearrangement links TRBV5-1 to TRBJ2-5; 11 bases fit TRBD1. This CDR3 contains 18 residues. The ends lost 2 bases at V and 2 bases at J; junction bases unmatched: 11. From germline, CDR1 is SGHRS and CDR2 YFSETQ. The CDR3 protein is CASSFAPGTGGYQETQYF. The CDR3 nucleotides are TGCGCCAGCAGCTTTGCCCCAGGGACAGGGGGTTATCAAGAGACCCAGTACTTC.

V and J are TRBV28 and TRBJ2-5; TRBD1 matches 10 bases. There are 15 residues in the CDR3. The J segment lost 5 bases and the V segment lost 6 bases, leaving 9 bases of the junction unmatched. Germline-derived CDR1 and CDR2 are MDHEN and SYDVKM. Here the CDR3 reads CASSSGGTGEETQYF. The CDR3 region has the DNA TGTGCCAGCAGCTCGGGAGGGACAGGGGAGGAGACCCAGTACTTC. Based on the CDR3 plus reference TRBV28 and TRBJ2-5, the full variable domain is DVKVTQSSRYLVKRTGEKVFLECVQDMDHENMFWYRQDPGLGLRLIYFSYDVKMKEKGDIPEGYSVSREKKERFSLILESASTNQTSMYLCASSSGGTGEETQYFGPGTRLLVL.

The chain combines TRBV7-6 with TRBJ2-2; tentative D call: TRBD1 (5 bases). Trimming removed 4 bases at V and 5 bases at J, with 14 bases between. This CDR3 is 15 amino acids long. Germline V gene data show CDR1 as SGHVS and CDR2 as FNYEAQ. In DNA, the CDR3 is TGTGCCAGCAGCTCGTCTATGTCAGGGACCGGGGAGCTGTTTTTT. This encodes CASSSSMSGTGELFF.

The V gene is TRBV5-1, the J gene TRBJ2-7; D is unresolved. Per germline, CDR1 SGHRS and CDR2 YFSETQ. The CDR3 runs to 13 residues. V was pared by 4 bases and J by 2 bases, with 10 bases between. The CDR3 region has the DNA TGCGCCAGCAGCCCAGATCCCCCCTACGAGCAGTACTTC. Amino acid sequence: CASSPDPPYEQYF.

In regard to this clone: Within the sample, other DNA sequences also encode this same CDR3. The J gene is TRBJ2-3, the V gene TRBV2; 9 bases match TRBD2. Trimming removed 4 bases from V and 2 bases from J; junction bases left unmatched: 4. The CDR3 is 15 amino acids. Germline CDR1 is SNHLY and CDR2 is FYNNEI. The CDR3 nucleotides are TGTGCCAGCAGTGGCGGGACTAGCTCCACAGATACGCAGTATTTT. Protein product: CASSGGTSSTDTQYF.

The genes are TRBV28 and TRBJ1-4, with 9 nucleotides matching TRBD1. J gave up 8 bases and V 6 bases, and 7 bases lay outside the gene matches. CDR1 and CDR2 from the germline V gene are MDHEN and SYDVKM. This CDR3 has 14 residues. The DNA of the CDR3 is TGTGCCAGCAGACCGGGACAGGGTCGAGAAAAACTGTTTTTT. It translates to CASRPGQGREKLFF.

This sequence joins TRBV6-5 and TRBJ2-1; no clear D gene. Germline V gene lookup returns CDR1 MNHEY and CDR2 SVGAGI. The CDR3 loop spans 11 amino acids. V lost 6 bases to trimming and J lost 5 bases, with 5 bases between them. This CDR3 is CASRSNNEQFF. CDR3 bases: TGTGCCAGCAGGTCAAACAATGAGCAGTTCTTC.

The J gene is TRBJ2-3, the V gene TRBV7-6; the D gene is possibly TRBD1 (6 bases). CDR3 size: 14 residues. Trimming took 5 bases from V and 6 from J, leaving 15 bases between them. CDR1 and CDR2 (germline): SGHVS, FNYEAQ. The DNA of the CDR3 is TGTGCCAGCAGCGAACAGGGAAAGAGGGATACGCAGTATTTT. This encodes CASSEQGKRDTQYF.